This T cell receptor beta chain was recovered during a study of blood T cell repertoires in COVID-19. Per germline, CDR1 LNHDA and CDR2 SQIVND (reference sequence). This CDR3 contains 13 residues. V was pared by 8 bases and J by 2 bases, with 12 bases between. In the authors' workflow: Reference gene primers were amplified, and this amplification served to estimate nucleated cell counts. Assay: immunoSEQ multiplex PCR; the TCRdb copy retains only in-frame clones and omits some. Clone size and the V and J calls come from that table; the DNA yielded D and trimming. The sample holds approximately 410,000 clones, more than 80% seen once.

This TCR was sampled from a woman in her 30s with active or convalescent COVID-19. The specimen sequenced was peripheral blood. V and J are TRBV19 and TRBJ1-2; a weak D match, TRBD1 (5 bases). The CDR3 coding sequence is TGTGCCAGTCAAACCGGGGGAAACTATGGCTACACCTTC. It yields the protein CASQTGGNYGYTF.